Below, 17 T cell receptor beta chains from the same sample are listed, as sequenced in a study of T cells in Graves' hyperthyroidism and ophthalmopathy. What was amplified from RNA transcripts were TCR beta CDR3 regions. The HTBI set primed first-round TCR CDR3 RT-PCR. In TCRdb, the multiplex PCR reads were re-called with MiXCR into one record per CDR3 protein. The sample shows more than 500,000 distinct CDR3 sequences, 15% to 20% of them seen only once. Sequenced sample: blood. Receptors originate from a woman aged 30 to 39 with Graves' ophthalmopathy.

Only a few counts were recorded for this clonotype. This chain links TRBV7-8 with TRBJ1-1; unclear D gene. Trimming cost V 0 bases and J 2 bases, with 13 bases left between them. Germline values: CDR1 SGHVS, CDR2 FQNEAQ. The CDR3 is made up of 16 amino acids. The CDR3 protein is CASSLAGSLGNTEAFF. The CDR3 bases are TGTGCCAGCAGCTTAGCGGGCAGCCTGGGAAACACTGAAGCTTTCTTT.

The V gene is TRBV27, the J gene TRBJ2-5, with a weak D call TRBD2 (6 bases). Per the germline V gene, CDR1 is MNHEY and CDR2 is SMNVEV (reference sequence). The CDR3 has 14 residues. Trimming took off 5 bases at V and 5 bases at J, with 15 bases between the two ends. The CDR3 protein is CASSPRLVLETQYF. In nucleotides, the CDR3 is TGTGCCAGCAGTCCCCGACTAGTTTTGGAGACCCAGTACTTC.

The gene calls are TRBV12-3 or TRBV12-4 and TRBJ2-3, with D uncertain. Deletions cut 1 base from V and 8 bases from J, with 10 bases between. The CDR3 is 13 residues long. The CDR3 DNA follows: TGTGCCAGCAGTTTAGGTTACTCCAGTACGCAGTATTTT. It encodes CASSLGYSSTQYF.

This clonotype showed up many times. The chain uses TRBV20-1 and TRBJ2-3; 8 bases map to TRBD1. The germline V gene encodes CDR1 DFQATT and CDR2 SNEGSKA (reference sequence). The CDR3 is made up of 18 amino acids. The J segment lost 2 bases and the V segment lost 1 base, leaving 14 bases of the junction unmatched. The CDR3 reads CSARGTGGRGRTTDTQYF. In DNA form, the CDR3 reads TGCAGTGCTAGAGGCACCGGTGGCAGGGGGCGTACCACAGATACGCAGTATTTT.

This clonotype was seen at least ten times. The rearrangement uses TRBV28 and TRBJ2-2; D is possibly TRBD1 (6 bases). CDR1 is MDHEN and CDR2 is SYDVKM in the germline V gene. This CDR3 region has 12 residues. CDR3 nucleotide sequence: TGTGCAGGGGGATCGAACACCGGGGAGCTGTTTTTT. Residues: CAGGSNTGELFF.

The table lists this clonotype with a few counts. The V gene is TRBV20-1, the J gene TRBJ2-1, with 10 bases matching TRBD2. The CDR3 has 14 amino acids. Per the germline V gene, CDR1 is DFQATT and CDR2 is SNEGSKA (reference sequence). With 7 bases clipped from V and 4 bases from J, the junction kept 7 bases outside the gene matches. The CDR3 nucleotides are TGCAGTGTTACCGGACTAGCGGTATACAATGAGCAGTTCTTC. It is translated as CSVTGLAVYNEQFF.

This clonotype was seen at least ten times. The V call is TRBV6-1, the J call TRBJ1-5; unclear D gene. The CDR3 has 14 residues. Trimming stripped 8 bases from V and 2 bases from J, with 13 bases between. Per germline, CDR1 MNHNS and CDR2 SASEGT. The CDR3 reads CASAPGFGNQPQHF. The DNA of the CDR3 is TGTGCCAGCGCCCCGGGTTTTGGCAATCAGCCCCAGCATTTT.

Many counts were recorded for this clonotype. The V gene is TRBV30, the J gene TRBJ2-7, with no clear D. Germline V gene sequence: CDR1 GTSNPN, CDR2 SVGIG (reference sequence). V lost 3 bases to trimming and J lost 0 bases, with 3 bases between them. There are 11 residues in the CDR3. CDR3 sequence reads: CAWRGSYEQYF. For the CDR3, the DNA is TGTGCCTGGAGGGGCTCCTACGAGCAGTACTTC.

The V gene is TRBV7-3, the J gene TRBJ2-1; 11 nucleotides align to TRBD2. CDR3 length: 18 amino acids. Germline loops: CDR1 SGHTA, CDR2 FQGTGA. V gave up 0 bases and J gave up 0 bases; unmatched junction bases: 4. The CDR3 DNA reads TGTGCCAGCAGCTTAACTTCAACTAGCGGGGGCTCCTACAATGAGCAGTTCTTC. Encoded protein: CASSLTSTSGGSYNEQFF.

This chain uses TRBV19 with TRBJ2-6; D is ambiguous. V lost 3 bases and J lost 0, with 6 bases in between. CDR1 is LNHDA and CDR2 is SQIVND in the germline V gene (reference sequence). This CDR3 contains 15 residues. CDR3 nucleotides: TGTGCCAGTAGTATTTTACCCTCTGGGGCCAACGTCCTGACTTTC. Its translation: CASSILPSGANVLTF.

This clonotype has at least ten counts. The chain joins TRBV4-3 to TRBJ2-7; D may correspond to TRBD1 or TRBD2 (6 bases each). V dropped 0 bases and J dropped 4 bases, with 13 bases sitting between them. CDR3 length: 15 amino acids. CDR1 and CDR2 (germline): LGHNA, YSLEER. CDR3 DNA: TGCGCCAGCAGCCAAGAGAGGGGGAGGAGATACGAGCAGTACTTC. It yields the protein CASSQERGRRYEQYF.

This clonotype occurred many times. The CDR3 loop is CASSPGPPYEQYF. CDR3 in DNA: TGTGCCAGCAGCCCGGGACCACCCTACGAGCAGTACTTC. The V call is TRBV5-6, the J call TRBJ2-7; possibly TRBD1 or TRBD2 for D (5 bases each). Per the germline V gene, CDR1 is SGHDT and CDR2 is YYEEEE. The CDR3 loop spans 13 amino acids. V was clipped by 4 bases and J by 2 bases, with 10 bases between them.

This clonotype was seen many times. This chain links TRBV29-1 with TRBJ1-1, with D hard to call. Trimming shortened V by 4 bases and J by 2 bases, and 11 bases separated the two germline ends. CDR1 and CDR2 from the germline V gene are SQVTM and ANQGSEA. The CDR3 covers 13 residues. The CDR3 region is CSVAQDFNTEAFF. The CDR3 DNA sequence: TGCAGCGTTGCTCAGGACTTTAACACTGAAGCTTTCTTT.

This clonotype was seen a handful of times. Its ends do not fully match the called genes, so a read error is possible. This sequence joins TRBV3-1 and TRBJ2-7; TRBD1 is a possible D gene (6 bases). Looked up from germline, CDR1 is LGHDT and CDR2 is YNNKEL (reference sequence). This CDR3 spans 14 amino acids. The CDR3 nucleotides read TGTGCCAGCACCCAATCGGACAGAGCCTACGAGCAGTACTTC. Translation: CASTQSDRAYEQYF.

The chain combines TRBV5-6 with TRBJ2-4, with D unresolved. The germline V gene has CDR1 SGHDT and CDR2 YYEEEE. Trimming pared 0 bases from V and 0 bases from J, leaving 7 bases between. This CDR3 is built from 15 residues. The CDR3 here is CASSLGWLAKNIQYF. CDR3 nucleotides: TGTGCCAGCAGCTTGGGATGGCTAGCCAAAAACATTCAGTACTTC. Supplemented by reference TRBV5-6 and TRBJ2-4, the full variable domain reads DAGVTQSPTHLIKTRGQQVTLRCSPKSGHDTVSWYQQALGQGPQFIFQYYEEEERQRGNFPDRFSGHQFPNYSSELNVNALLLGDSALYLCASSLGWLAKNIQYFGAGTRLSVL.

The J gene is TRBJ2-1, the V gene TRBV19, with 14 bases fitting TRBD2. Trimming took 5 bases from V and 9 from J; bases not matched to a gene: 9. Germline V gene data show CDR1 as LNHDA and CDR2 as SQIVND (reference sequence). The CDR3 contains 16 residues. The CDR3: CASSAKTSGRASEQFF. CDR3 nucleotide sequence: TGTGCCAGTAGTGCAAAGACTAGCGGGAGGGCCTCTGAGCAGTTCTTC. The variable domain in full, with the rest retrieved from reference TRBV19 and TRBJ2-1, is DGGITQSPKYLFRKEGQNVTLSCEQNLNHDAMYWYRQDPGQGLRLIYYSQIVNDFQKGDIAEGYSVSREKKESFPLTVTSAQKNPTAFYLCASSAKTSGRASEQFFGPGTRLTVL.

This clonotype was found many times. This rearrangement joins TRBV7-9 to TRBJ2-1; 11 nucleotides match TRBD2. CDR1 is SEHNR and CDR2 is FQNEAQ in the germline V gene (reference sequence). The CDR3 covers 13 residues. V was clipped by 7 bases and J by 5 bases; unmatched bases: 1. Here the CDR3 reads CASTLAGDNEQFF. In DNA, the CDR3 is TGTGCCAGCACACTAGCGGGGGACAATGAGCAGTTCTTC.